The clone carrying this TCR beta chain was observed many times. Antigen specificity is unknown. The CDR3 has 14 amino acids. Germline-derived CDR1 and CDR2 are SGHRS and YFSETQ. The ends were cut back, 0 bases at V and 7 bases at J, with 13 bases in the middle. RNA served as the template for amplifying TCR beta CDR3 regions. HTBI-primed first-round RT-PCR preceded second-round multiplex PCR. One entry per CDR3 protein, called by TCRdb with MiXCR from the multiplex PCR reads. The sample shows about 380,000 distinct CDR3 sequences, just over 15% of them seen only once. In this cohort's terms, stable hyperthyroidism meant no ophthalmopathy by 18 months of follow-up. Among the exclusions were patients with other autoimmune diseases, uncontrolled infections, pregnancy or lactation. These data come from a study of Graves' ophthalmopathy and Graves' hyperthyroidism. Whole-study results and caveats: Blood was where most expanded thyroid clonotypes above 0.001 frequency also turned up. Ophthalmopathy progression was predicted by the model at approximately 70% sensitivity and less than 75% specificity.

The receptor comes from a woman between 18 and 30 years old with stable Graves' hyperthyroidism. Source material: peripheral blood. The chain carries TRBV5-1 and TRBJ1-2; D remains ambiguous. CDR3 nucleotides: TGCGCCAGCAGCTTGGCCGTCCAAAGCGTTGGCTACACCTTC. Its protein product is CASSLAVQSVGYTF.